The clone carrying this TCR beta chain was recorded once. Its antigen remains unknown. Per germline, CDR1 MNHNS and CDR2 SASEGT. Trimming at V came to 6 bases and at J to 3 bases, leaving 10 bases not matched to a gene. The length of the CDR3 is 15 residues. The data were obtained in a study of cytomegalovirus exposure and HLA in healthy donors. Study summary: In a later analysis, the roughly 120 validation repertoires were reported to have used the same platform as the 600 to 700 first-cohort repertoires. Regarding the study as a whole: Associated with cytomegalovirus, according to the listing, were around 160 TCR beta chains. Subsequent analysis revealed that first-cohort TCR clusters tended to co-occur in the 100 to 150 validation repertoires. In vitro confirmation showed three CMV-associated chains to be CMV antigen specific.

TCRdb keeps only in-frame clones here, not all; method: immunoSEQ multiplex PCR. Among 20,000 to 25,000 clones, around 97% were seen once, and the ten largest hold about a tenth. The TCR sequence derives from a man aged 30 to 39 in good health and CMV-seropositive. The chain carries TRBV6-1 and TRBJ2-7; 8 bases match TRBD1. Sequencing was done on a sample of PBMCs. CDR3 region: CASREPGQGGYEQYF. The CDR3 coding sequence is TGTGCCAGCAGAGAGCCCGGACAGGGTGGCTACGAGCAGTACTTC.